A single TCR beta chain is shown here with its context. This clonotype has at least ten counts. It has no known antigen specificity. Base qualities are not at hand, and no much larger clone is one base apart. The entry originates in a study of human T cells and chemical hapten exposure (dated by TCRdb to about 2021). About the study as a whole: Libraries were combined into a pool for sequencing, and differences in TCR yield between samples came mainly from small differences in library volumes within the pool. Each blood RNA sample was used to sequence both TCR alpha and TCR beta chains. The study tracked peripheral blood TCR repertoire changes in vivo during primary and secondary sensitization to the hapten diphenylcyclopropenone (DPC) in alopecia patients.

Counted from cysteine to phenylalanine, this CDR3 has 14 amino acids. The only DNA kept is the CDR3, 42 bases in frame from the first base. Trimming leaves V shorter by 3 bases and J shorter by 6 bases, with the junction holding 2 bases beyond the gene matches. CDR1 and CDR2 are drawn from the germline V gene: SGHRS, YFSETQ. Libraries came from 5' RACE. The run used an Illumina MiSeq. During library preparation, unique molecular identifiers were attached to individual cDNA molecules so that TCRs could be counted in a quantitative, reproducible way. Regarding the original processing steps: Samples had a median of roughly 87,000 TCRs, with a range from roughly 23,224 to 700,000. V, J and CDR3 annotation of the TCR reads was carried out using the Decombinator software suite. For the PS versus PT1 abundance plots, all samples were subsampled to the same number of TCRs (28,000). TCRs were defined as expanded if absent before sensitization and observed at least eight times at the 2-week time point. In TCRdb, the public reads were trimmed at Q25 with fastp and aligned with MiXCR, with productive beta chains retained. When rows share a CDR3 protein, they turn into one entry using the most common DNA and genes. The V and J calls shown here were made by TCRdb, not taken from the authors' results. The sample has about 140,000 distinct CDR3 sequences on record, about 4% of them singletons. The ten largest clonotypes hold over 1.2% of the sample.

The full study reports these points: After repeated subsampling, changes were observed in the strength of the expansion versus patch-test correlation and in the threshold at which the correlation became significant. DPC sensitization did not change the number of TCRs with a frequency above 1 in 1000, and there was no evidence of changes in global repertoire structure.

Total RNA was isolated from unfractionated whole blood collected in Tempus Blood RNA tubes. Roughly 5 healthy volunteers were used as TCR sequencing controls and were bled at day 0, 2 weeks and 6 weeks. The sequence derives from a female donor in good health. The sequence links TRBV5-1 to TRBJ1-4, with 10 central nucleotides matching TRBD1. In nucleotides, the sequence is TGCGCCAGCAGCTGGGGGACAGGGGATGAAAAACTGTTTTTT. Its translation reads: CASSWGTGDEKLFF.